These 24 T cell receptor beta chains came from one sample sequenced in a study of regulatory T cells in long-lasting Graves disease. Investigators prepared the TCR beta libraries by applying iRepertoire HTBI primers and Arm-PCR of CDR3 regions. TCRdb fed the multiplex PCR reads into MiXCR, producing one record per CDR3 protein. This table holds fewer than 500,000 distinct CDR3 sequences, roughly 16% found once. Time point: newly diagnosed GD, antithyroid drugs for less than 3 months. Extracted RNA from PBMCs served as the source of the TCR library. These same data were also listed under a study on T cells in Graves' hyperthyroidism and ophthalmopathy.

This material consisted of peripheral blood mononuclear cells (PBMCs), taken at new diagnosis, from a patient treated with antithyroid drugs. Receptor source: a man between 40 and 49 years old with Graves disease.

This clonotype was counted many times. J is TRBJ2-5 and V is TRBV5-6; D gene unclear. Germline V CDR1 and CDR2: SGHDT, YYEEEE. V was clipped by 2 bases and J by 0 bases, with 8 bases between them. The CDR3 has 14 amino acids. The DNA of the CDR3 is TGTGCCAGCAGCTTAGTGAGTTACCAAGAGACCCAGTACTTC. It specifies CASSLVSYQETQYF.

The chain has TRBV20-1 and TRBJ2-5, with D tentatively TRBD2 (6 bases). Trimming removed 3 bases from V and 2 bases from J, with 10 bases in between. The CDR3 totals 13 residues. Germline V gene data show CDR1 as DFQATT and CDR2 as SNEGSKA (reference sequence). CDR3 in amino acids: CSASTGVQETQYF. The DNA of the CDR3 is TGCAGTGCTAGTACGGGGGTTCAAGAGACCCAGTACTTC.

Ten or more counts support this clonotype. The CDR3 nucleotides read TGTGCCAGCAGTGCGGGACAGCTCTTAGGAGGCTACACCTTC. It encodes CASSAGQLLGGYTF. The rearrangement uses TRBV12-3 or TRBV12-4 and TRBJ1-2, with 7 positions matching TRBD1. With 5 bases clipped from V and 8 bases from J, the junction kept 11 bases outside the gene matches. The length of the CDR3 is 14 residues.

There are many counts of this clonotype. The rearrangement joins TRBV2 to TRBJ2-3, with a tentative D call TRBD2 (5 bases). From germline, CDR1 is SNHLY and CDR2 FYNNEI. The CDR3 contains 13 residues. Deletions cut 7 bases from V and 4 bases from J, with 12 bases between. In DNA, the CDR3 is TGTGCCAGCAACGGGCGGGTGGCAGATACGCAGTATTTT. It specifies CASNGRVADTQYF.

This clonotype was seen a handful of times. This chain connects TRBV19 to TRBJ2-1; D not resolved. The germline V and J ends were trimmed by 1 base and 1 base, with 5 bases remaining between them. CDR3 length: 14 amino acids. The germline V gene has CDR1 LNHDA and CDR2 SQIVND (reference sequence). As DNA, the CDR3 is TGTGCCAGTAGTATAGGGGGTTCCTACAATGAGCAGTTCTTC. Its translation is CASSIGGSYNEQFF.

The J gene is TRBJ2-5, the V gene TRBV12-3 or TRBV12-4, with 9 bases lining up with TRBD2. This CDR3 region has 15 residues. Unmatched junction bases numbered 2, after V lost 0 bases and J lost 3 bases. Written as DNA, the CDR3 is TGTGCCAGCAGTTTAGCTAGCGGGGGTAAAGAGACCCAGTACTTC. Protein: CASSLASGGKETQYF.

This clonotype was observed at least ten times. The rearrangement links TRBV12-3 or TRBV12-4 to TRBJ1-6, with unresolved D. The CDR3 extends over 15 amino acids. The V and J ends lost 6 bases and 3 bases respectively, with 12 bases between them. CDR3 region: CASRREGNYNSPLHF. As DNA, the CDR3 is TGTGCCAGCAGGCGAGAAGGAAACTATAATTCACCCCTCCACTTT.

The gene calls are TRBV7-2 and TRBJ2-1, with D hard to call. Germline V gives CDR1 SGHTA, CDR2 FQGNSA. V lost 3 bases to trimming and J lost 3 bases, with 12 bases between them. The CDR3 has 15 amino acids. The CDR3 reads CASSFANWYYNEQFF. CDR3 bases: TGTGCCAGCAGCTTTGCCAACTGGTACTACAATGAGCAGTTCTTC.

In its sample, this clonotype was seen a few times. The V call is TRBV20-1, the J call TRBJ1-6, with D possibly being TRBD1 (5 bases). Trimming took off 3 bases at V and 5 bases at J, with 11 bases between the two ends. The germline gives CDR1 DFQATT, CDR2 SNEGSKA (reference sequence). CDR3 length: 14 amino acids. The CDR3 coding sequence is TGCAGTGCTAGTGAGGGACGGGATAATTCACCCCTCCACTTT. This gives the protein CSASEGRDNSPLHF.

This clonotype was found many times. The chain joins TRBV28 to TRBJ1-5; 9 bases agree with TRBD1. The germline V gene has CDR1 MDHEN and CDR2 SYDVKM. This CDR3 is built from 15 residues. V lost 2 bases to trimming and J lost 7 bases; unmatched junction nucleotides: 6. CDR3 DNA: TGTGCCAGCAGTTTAGGGACAGGGAACGGACAGCCCCAGCATTTT. Translation: CASSLGTGNGQPQHF.

This clonotype appeared many times. This sequence joins TRBV28 and TRBJ1-1; 12 bases fit TRBD1. Germline CDR1 reads MDHEN; CDR2 reads SYDVKM. CDR3 length: 15 residues. V lost 2 bases and J lost 7; bases outside the gene matches: 5. The CDR3 is CASSLAGTGGVEAFF. The CDR3 DNA is TGTGCCAGCAGTTTAGCCGGGACAGGGGGCGTTGAAGCTTTCTTT.

Remarks on this clonotype: A single base separates this from a much larger clone, so it may be a read error. This chain links TRBV7-9 with TRBJ1-2; maybe TRBD1 (6 bases). The CDR3 is 13 residues long. Per the germline V gene, CDR1 is SEHNR and CDR2 is FQNEAQ (reference sequence). V lost 3 bases and J 8 bases, leaving 13 bases between the germline ends. The CDR3 here is CASSFVQGGGYTF. Here the CDR3 DNA reads TGTGCCAGCAGCTTTGTACAGGGTGGAGGCTACACCTTC.

This clonotype was detected many times. The gene calls are TRBV5-1 and TRBJ2-5, with 9 bases lining up with TRBD1. Per germline, CDR1 SGHRS and CDR2 YFSETQ. The CDR3 covers 14 residues. V was clipped by 4 bases and J by 5 bases; unmatched bases: 6. The CDR3 is CASSPTGGDETQYF. The CDR3 DNA reads as TGCGCCAGCAGCCCCACAGGGGGCGATGAGACCCAGTACTTC.

This clonotype was counted ten times or more. This chain links TRBV13 with TRBJ1-1; no firm D call. Trimming removed 5 bases from V and 8 bases from J, with 12 bases in between. The CDR3 extends over 12 amino acids. Germline loops: CDR1 PRHDT, CDR2 FYEKMQ (reference sequence). The CDR3 loop reads CASSAGRTEAFF. CDR3 nucleotide sequence: TGTGCCAGCAGCGCCGGACGGACCGAAGCTTTCTTT.

The J gene is TRBJ1-4, the V gene TRBV7-2; unclear D gene. The CDR3 extends over 14 amino acids. Trimming left V 3 bases short and J 0 bases short, with 5 bases between. Germline CDR1 reads SGHTA; CDR2 reads FQGNSA. The CDR3 DNA reads as TGTGCCAGCAGCTTCATTGCAACTAATGAAAAACTGTTTTTT. It is translated as CASSFIATNEKLFF.

The chain links TRBV20-1 to TRBJ2-1, with unresolved D. The CDR3 is 11 amino acids. V lost 4 bases to trimming and J lost 9 bases, with 10 bases between them. Looked up from germline, CDR1 is DFQATT and CDR2 is SNEGSKA (reference sequence). The DNA of the CDR3 is TGCAGTGCTACGGGCCTTAGTGAGCAGTTCTTC. Translated: CSATGLSEQFF.

V and J are TRBV6-1 and TRBJ2-1; the D gene is possibly TRBD2 (5 bases). This CDR3 comprises 16 residues. The V gene's germline CDR1 is MNHNS and CDR2 SASEGT. Trimming removed 5 bases from V and 0 bases from J, with 14 bases in between. Here the CDR3 reads CASSSKIGSSYNEQFF. CDR3 bases: TGTGCCAGCAGTAGCAAGATAGGGAGCTCCTACAATGAGCAGTTCTTC.

The table lists this clonotype with many counts. The chain links TRBV11-2 to TRBJ2-7, with 9 bases fitting TRBD1. Per germline, CDR1 SGHAT and CDR2 FQNNGV. The CDR3 has 15 amino acids. V was clipped by 2 bases and J by 5 bases; unmatched bases: 7. The CDR3 bases are TGTGCCAGCAGCTTAAGGGGGGACAGGGTCAACGAGCAGTACTTC. Amino acid sequence: CASSLRGDRVNEQYF.

The chain couples TRBV7-9 to TRBJ1-1; D gene unclear. Germline CDR1 SEHNR, CDR2 FQNEAQ (reference sequence). The CDR3 contains 14 residues. V was pared by 5 bases and J by 1 base, with 11 bases between. DNA of the CDR3: TGTGCCAGCAGCCTGACGACTGAGAACACTGAAGCTTTCTTT. It encodes CASSLTTENTEAFF.

V is TRBV11-2 and J is TRBJ2-3; the match to TRBD2 covers 12 bases. CDR1 SGHAT and CDR2 FQNNGV come from the germline V gene. V shed 8 bases and J 5 bases; nucleotides not matched to a gene: 5. The CDR3 consists of 14 residues. The CDR3 bases are TGTGCCAGCGGCCAGACTAGCGGGGGAGATACGCAGTATTTT. Its translation is CASGQTSGGDTQYF.

This clonotype was picked up a small number of times. The chain is built from TRBV28 and TRBJ1-2; TRBD1 is a possible D gene (6 bases). This CDR3 spans 12 amino acids. CDR1 MDHEN and CDR2 SYDVKM come from the germline V gene. The V end was cut by 8 bases, the J end by 6 bases, with 13 bases between. Here the CDR3 DNA reads TGTGCCAGCGCCCGCGGGGACAATGGCTACACCTTC. Amino acids: CASARGDNGYTF.

There are a few counts of this clonotype. V usage is TRBV9 and J usage is TRBJ2-3; 16 bases agree with TRBD2. This CDR3 is built from 16 residues. In germline, CDR1 is SGDLS, CDR2 YYNGEE. Trimming took 2 bases from V and 6 from J; bases not matched to a gene: 3. CDR3 DNA sequence: TGTGCCAGCAGCGTTGGGACTAGCGGGAGGGCGGATACGCAGTATTTT. It specifies CASSVGTSGRADTQYF.

The gene calls are TRBV29-1 and TRBJ1-3; D ambiguous. V was pared by 6 bases and J by 0 bases, with 9 bases between. The CDR3 loop spans 13 amino acids. Germline assignment: CDR1 SQVTM and CDR2 ANQGSEA. CDR3 sequence: CSVGGPSGNTIYF. The CDR3 region has the DNA TGCAGCGTAGGCGGCCCCTCTGGAAACACCATATATTTT.

There are many counts of this clonotype. The chain carries TRBV18 and TRBJ2-1, with TRBD1 matching 7 bases. The CDR3 consists of 14 residues. The germline V gene encodes CDR1 KGHSH and CDR2 LQKENI. Germline trimming cut 1 base from V and 6 bases from J; bases unmatched to any gene: 3. This CDR3 is CASSPHDRVNEQFF. The CDR3 DNA sequence: TGTGCCAGCTCACCACACGACAGGGTCAATGAGCAGTTCTTC.